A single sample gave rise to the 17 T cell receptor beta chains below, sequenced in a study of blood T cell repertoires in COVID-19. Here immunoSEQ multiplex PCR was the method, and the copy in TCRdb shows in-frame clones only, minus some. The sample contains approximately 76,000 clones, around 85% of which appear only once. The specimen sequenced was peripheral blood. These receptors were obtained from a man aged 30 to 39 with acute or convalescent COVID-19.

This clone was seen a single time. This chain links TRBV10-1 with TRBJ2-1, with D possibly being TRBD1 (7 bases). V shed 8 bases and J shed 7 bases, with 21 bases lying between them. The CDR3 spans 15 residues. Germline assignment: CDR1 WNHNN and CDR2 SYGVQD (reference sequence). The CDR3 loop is CASANIVQGRNEQFF. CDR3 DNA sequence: TGCGCCAGCGCAAATATCGTACAGGGGAGGAATGAGCAGTTCTTC.

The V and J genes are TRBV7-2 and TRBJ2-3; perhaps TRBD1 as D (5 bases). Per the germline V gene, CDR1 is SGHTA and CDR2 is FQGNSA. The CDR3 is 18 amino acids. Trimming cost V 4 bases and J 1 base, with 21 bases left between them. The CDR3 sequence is CASSSRAVRMGRTDTQYF. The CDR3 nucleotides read TGTGCCAGCAGCTCCAGGGCCGTTCGCATGGGCCGCACAGATACGCAGTATTTT.

The CDR3 nucleotides are TGTGCCAGCAGCTTTTCTAAAACCTACGAGCAGTACTTC. Its protein product is CASSFSKTYEQYF. The V and J genes are TRBV11-3 and TRBJ2-7; D is undetermined. V was clipped by 3 bases and J by 2 bases, with 8 bases between them. The CDR3 is made up of 13 amino acids. From germline, CDR1 is SGHNT and CDR2 YENEEA.

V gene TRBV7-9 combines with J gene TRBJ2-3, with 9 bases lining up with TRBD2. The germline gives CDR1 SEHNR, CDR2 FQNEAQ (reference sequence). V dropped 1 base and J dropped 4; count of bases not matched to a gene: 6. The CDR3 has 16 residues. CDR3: CASSLGLAEGADTQYF. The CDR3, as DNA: TGTGCCAGCAGCTTAGGACTAGCGGAGGGGGCAGATACGCAGTATTTT.

Here the CDR3 DNA reads TGTGCCAGCAGCCCGAGGGGGGGCTGGAATCAGCCCCAGCATTTT. Its translation is CASSPRGGWNQPQHF. The J gene is TRBJ1-5, the V gene TRBV5-8, with D perhaps TRBD1 (6 bases). The V gene's germline CDR1 is SGHTS and CDR2 YDEGEE. The CDR3 is 15 amino acids. V shed 4 bases and J shed 4 bases, with 15 bases lying between them.

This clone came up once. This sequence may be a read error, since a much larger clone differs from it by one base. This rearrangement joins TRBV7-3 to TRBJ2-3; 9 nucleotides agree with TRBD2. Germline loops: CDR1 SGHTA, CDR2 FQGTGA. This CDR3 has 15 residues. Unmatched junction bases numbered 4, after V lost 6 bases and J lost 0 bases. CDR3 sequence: CASSRTSGSTDTQYF. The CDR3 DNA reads TGTGCCAGCAGTCGAACTAGCGGGAGCACAGATACGCAGTATTTT.

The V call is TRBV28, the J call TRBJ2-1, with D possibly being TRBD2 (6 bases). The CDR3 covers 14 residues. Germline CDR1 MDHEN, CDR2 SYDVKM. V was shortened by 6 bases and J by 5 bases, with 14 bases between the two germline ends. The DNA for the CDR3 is TGTGCCAGCAGACCGGGACTGATAAACAATGAGCAGTTCTTC. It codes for CASRPGLINNEQFF.

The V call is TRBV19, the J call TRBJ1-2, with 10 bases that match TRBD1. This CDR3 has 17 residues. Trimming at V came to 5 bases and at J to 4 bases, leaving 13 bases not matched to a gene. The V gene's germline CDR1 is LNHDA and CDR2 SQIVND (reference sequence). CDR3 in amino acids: CASSFRVGTGEVYGYTF. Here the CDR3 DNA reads TGTGCCAGTAGTTTCCGCGTTGGGACAGGGGAGGTCTATGGCTACACCTTC.

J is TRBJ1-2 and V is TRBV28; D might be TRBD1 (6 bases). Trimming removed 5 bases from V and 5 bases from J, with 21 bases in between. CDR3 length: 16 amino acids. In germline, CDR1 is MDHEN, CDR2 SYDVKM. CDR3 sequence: CASSLRQAYLTYGYTF. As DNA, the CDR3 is TGTGCCAGCAGTCTCAGACAGGCCTACTTAACATATGGCTACACCTTC.

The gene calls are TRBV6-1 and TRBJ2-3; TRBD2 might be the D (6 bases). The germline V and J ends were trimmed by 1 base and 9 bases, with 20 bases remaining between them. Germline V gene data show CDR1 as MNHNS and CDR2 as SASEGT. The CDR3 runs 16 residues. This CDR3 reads CASSEVLETPAGTQYF. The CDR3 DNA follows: TGTGCCAGCAGTGAAGTTTTAGAGACCCCGGCGGGGACGCAGTATTTT.

The CDR3 nucleotides read TGTGCCAGCTCACTAATAACAGGGGGCTTCGGTGAAGCTTTCTTT. This codes for CASSLITGGFGEAFF. The chain employs TRBV18 and TRBJ1-1; TRBD1 matches at 9 bases. Trimming removed 4 bases from V and 7 bases from J; junction bases left unmatched: 10. The CDR3 is 15 residues long. The germline V gene has CDR1 KGHSH and CDR2 LQKENI.

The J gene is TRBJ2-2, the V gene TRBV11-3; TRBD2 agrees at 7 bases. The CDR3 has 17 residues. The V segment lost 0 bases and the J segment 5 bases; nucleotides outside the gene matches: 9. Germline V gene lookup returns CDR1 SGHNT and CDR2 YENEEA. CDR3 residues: CASSLESNGRTTGELFF. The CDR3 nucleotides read TGTGCCAGCAGCTTAGAATCGAACGGGAGGACTACCGGGGAGCTGTTTTTT.

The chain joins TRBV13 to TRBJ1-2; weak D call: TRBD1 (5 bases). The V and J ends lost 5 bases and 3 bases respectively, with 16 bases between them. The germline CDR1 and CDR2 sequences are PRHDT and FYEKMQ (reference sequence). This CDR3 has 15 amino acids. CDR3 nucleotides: TGTGCCAGCAGCCGAGGAACAGGCTTTGACTATGGCTACACCTTC. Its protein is CASSRGTGFDYGYTF.

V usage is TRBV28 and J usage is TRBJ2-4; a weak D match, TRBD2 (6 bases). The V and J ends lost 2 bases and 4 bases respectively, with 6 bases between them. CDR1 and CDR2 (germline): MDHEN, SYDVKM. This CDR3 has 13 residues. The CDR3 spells CASSLAGKNIQYF. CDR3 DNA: TGTGCCAGCAGTTTAGCGGGAAAAAACATTCAGTACTTC.

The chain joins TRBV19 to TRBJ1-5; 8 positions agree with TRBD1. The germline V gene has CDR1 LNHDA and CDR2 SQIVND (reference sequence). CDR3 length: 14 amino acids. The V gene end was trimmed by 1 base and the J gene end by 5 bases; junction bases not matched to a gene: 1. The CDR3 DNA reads TGTGCCAGTAGTATAGCCAGGGGGCATCAGCCCCAGCATTTT. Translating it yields CASSIARGHQPQHF. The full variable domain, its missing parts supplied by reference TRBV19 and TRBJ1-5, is DGGITQSPKYLFRKEGQNVTLSCEQNLNHDAMYWYRQDPGQGLRLIYYSQIVNDFQKGDIAEGYSVSREKKESFPLTVTSAQKNPTAFYLCASSIARGHQPQHFGDGTRLSIL.

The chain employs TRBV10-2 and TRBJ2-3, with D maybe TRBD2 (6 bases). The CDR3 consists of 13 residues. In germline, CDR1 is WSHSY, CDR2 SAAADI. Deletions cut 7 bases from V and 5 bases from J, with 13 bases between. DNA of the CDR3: TGCGCCAGCACCAGAATGGGGGGAGATACGCAGTATTTT. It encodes CASTRMGGDTQYF.

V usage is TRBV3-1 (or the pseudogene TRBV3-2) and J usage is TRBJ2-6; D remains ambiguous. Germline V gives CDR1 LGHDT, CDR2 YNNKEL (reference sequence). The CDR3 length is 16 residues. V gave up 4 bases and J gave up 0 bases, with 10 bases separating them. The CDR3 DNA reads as TGTGCCAGCAGCCCCCTCGGTTACTCTGGGGCCAACGTCCTGACTTTC. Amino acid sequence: CASSPLGYSGANVLTF.